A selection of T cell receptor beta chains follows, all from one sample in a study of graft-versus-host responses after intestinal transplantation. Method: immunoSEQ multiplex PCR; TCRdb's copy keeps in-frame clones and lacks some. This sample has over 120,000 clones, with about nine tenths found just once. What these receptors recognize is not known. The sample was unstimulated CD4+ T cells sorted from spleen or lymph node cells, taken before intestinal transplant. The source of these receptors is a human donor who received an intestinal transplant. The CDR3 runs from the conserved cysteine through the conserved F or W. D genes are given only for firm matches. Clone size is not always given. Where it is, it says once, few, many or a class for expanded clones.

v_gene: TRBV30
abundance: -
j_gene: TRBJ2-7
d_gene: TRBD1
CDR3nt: TGTGCCTGGAGTGTTACAGGGGTCGAGCAGTACTTC
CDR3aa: CAWSVTGVEQYF

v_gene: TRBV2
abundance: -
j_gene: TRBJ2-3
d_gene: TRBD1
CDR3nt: TGTGCCAGCAGGACAGGGCTCACAGATACGCAGTATTTT
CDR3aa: CASRTGLTDTQYF

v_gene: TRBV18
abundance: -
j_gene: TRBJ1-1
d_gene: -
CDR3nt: TGTGCCAGCTCACCCCCGAGCACGGGCGGCACTGAAGCTTTCTTT
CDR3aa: CASSPPSTGGTEAFF

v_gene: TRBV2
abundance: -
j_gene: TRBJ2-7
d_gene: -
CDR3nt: TGTGCCAGCAATACCGGGACATCCCTTTACGAGCAGTACTTC
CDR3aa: CASNTGTSLYEQYF

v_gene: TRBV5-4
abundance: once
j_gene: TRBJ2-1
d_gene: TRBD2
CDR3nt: TGTGCCAGCAGCTCGGCCGGGGGGAACAATGAGCAGTTCTTC
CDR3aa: CASSSAGGNNEQFF

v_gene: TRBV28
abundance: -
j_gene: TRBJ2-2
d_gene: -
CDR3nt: TGTGCCAGCAGGGACACCGGGACGGGGAACACCGGGGAGCTGTTTTTT
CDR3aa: CASRDTGTGNTGELFF

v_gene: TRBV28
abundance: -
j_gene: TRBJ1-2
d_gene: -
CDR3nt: TGTGCCAGCTTTCTTACTTCTCGGGAGGGTTATGGCTACACCTTC
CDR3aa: CASFLTSREGYGYTF

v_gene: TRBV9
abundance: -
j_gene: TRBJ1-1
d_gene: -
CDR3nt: TGTGCCAGCAGCGTAGTAGTGAGAGGCAGCACTGAAGCTTTCTTT
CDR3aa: CASSVVVRGSTEAFF

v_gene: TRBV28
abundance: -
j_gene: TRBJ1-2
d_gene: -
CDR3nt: TGTGCCAGCAGTTTATCCTGGCGGGGGGATGGCTACACCTTC
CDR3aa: CASSLSWRGDGYTF

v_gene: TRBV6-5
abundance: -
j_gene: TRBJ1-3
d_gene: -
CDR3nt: TGTGCCAGCAACGCGGGTAGCTCTGGAAACACCATATATTTT
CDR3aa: CASNAGSSGNTIYF

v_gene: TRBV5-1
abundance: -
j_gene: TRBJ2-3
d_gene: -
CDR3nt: TGCGCCAGCAGCTGGGACGTAGATACGCAGTATTTT
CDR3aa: CASSWDVDTQYF

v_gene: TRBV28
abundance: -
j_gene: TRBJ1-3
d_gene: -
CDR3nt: TGTGCCAGCAGCTGGGGACCGAACTCTGGAAACACCATATATTTT
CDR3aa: CASSWGPNSGNTIYF

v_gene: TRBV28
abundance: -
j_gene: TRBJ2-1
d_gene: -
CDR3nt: TGTGCCAGCAGGTCCCCCCTAAATGAGCAGTTCTTC
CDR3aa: CASRSPLNEQFF

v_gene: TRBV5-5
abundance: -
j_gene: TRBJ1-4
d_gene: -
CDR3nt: TGTGCCAGCAGCCCCGGGGCTACCCAAAGTGGGGGTGAAAAACTGTTTTTT
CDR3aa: CASSPGATQSGGEKLFF

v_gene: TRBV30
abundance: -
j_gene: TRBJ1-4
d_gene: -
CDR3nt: TGTGCCTGGACTTCCTCAATACGAAATGAAAAACTGTTTTTT
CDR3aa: CAWTSSIRNEKLFF

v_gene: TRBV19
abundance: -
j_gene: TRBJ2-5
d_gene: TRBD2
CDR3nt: TGTGCCAGTAGTACGGGACTAGCGGGGGAGACCCAGTACTTC
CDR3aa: CASSTGLAGETQYF

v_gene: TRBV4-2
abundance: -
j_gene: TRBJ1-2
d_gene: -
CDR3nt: TGTGCCAGCAGCCATGGGTTGACAGACACTAACTATGGCTACACCTTC
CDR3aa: CASSHGLTDTNYGYTF

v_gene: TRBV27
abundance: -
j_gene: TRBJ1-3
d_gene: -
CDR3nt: TGTGCCAGCTGCGAAGGGGCTGGAAACACCATATATTTT
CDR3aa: CASCEGAGNTIYF

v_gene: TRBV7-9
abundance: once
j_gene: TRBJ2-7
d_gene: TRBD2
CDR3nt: TGTGCCAGCAGCTCCTTGGGGACTAGCCGAAGGTACTCCTACGAGCAGTACTTC
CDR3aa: CASSSLGTSRRYSYEQYF

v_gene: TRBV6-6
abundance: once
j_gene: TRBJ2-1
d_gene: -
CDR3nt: TGTGCCAGCAGTTCCTTGGACAGCTGGAACAACAATGAGCAGTTCTTC
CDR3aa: CASSSLDSWNNNEQFF

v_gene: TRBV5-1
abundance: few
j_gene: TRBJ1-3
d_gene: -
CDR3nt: TGCGCCAGCAGCGATGGGATGGGAAACACCATATATTTT
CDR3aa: CASSDGMGNTIYF

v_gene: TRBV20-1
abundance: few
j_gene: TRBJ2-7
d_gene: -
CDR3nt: TGCAGTGCTAGACAAGTCTACGAGCAGTACTTC
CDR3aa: CSARQVYEQYF

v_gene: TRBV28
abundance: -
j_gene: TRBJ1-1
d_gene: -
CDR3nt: TGTGCCAGCAGTTCCGGGTTTCGGGGAGCTTTCTTT
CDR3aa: CASSSGFRGAFF

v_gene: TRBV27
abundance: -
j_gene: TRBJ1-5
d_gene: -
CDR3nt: TGTGCCAGCAGTTCCTCCCTCAATCAGCCCCAGCATTTT
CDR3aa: CASSSSLNQPQHF

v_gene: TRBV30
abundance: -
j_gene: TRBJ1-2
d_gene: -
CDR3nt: TGTGCCTGGAGTGTTCAAGGGGGCTATGGCTACACCTTC
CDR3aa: CAWSVQGGYGYTF

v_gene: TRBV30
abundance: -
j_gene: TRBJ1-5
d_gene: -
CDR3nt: TGTGCCTGGACACTTTCGGGAATGGGCAATCAGCCCCAGCATTTT
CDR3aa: CAWTLSGMGNQPQHF

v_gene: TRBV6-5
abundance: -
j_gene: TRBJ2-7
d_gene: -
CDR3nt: TGTGCCACACAGACCTCGGACCCCCCCCACGGCGAGCAGTACTTC
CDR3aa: CATQTSDPPHGEQYF

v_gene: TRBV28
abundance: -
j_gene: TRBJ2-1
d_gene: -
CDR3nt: TGTGCCAGCACTCTAGGGGGACTTCCACTAAATGAGCAGTTCTTC
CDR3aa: CASTLGGLPLNEQFF

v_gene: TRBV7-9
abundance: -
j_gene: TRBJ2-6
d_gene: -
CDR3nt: TGTGCCAGCAGCTTAGAGGATTCTGGGGCCAACGTCCTGACTTTC
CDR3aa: CASSLEDSGANVLTF

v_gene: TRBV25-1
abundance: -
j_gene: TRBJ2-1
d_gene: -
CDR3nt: TGTGCCAGCACTAGCGACTCCTACAATGAGCAGTTCTTC
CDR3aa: CASTSDSYNEQFF

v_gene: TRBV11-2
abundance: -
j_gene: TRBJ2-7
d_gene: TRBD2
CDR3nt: TGTGCCAGCAGCTTAGTTCTTGGGGCTAGCGGGAGTCGCGAGCAGTACTTC
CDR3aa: CASSLVLGASGSREQYF

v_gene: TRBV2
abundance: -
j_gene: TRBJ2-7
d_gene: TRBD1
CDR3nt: TGTGCCAGCAGTCTGCGGACAGGTTCCTACGAGCAGTACTTC
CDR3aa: CASSLRTGSYEQYF

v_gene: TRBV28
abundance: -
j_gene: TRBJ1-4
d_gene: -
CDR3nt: TGTGCCAGCAGGCGGACAGCGACTAATGAAAAACTGTTTTTT
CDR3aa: CASRRTATNEKLFF

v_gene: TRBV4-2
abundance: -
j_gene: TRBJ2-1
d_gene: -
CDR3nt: TGTGCCAGCAGCCACCCGACCCATCCCTCCTACAATGAGCAGTTCTTC
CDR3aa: CASSHPTHPSYNEQFF

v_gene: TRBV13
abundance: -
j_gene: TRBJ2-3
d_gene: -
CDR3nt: TGTGCCAGCAGCTTTCCTCCGGGGAGCACAGATACGCAGTATTTT
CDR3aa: CASSFPPGSTDTQYF

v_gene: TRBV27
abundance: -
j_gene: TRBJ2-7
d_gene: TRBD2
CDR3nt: TGTGCCAGCGTAGGGCTAGCGGGAGGCCCTTTCAGCCTCTACGAGCAGTACTTC
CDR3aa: CASVGLAGGPFSLYEQYF

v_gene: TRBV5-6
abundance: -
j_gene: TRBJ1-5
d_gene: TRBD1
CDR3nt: TGTGCCAGCAGCTCCGGACAGGGAACATATAGCAATCAGCCCCAGCATTTT
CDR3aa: CASSSGQGTYSNQPQHF

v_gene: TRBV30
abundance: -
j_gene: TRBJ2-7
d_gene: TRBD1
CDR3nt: TGTGCCTGGGAGAATGACAGGGGGCTGACCTACGAGCAGTACTTC
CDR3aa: CAWENDRGLTYEQYF

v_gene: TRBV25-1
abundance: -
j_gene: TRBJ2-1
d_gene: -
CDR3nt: TGTGCCAGCAGTGACGATTATCTTTCTGAGCAGTTCTTC
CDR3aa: CASSDDYLSEQFF

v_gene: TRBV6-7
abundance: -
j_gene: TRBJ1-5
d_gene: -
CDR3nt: TGTGCCAGCAGTTACTCGAGGATAGAAACCTTAAGTAATCAGCCCCAGCATTTT
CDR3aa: CASSYSRIETLSNQPQHF

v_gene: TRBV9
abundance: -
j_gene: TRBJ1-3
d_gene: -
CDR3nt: TGTGCCAGCAGCGTCGGGAGGGGAACTGGAAACACCATATATTTT
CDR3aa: CASSVGRGTGNTIYF

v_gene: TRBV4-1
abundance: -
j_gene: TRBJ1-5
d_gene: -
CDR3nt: TGCGCCAGCAGCCAAGGGCTGGGCGGGGCGCAGGGCGTCCAACCCCAGCATTTT
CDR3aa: CASSQGLGGAQGVQPQHF

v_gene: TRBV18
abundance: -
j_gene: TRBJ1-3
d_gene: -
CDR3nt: TGTGCCAGCTCACAACAACAGGGATCTGGAAACACCATATATTTT
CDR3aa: CASSQQQGSGNTIYF

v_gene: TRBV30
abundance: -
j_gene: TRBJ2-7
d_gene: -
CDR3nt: TGTGCCTGGAGGTTCAGGGCCTCCTACGAGCAGTACTTC
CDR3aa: CAWRFRASYEQYF

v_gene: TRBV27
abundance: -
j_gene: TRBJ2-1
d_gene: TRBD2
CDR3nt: TGTGCCAGCAGTAGACCAGCGGGAACAATTAACAATGAGCAGTTCTTC
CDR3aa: CASSRPAGTINNEQFF

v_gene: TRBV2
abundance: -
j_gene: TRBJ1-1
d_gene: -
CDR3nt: TGTGCCAGCAACGTTGGACCCTATGACACTGAAGCTTTCTTT
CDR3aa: CASNVGPYDTEAFF

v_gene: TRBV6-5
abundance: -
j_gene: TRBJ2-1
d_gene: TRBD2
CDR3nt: TGTGCCAGCACCACGACTAGCGGGATGAATGAGCAGTTCTTC
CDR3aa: CASTTTSGMNEQFF

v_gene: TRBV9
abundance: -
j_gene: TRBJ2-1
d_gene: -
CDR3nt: TGTGCCAGCAGCGTAGGAGACAGATCCAAAGGTGAGCAGTTCTTC
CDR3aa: CASSVGDRSKGEQFF

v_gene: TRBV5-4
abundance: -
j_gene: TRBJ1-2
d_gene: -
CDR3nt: TGTGCCAGCAGCTTGGGGGTACCAGGCTATGGCTACACCTTC
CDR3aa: CASSLGVPGYGYTF

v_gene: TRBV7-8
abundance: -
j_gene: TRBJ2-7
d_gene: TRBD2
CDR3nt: TGTGCCAGCAGCTTAGCGCTAGGTAGCGGGAGGTTATCCTACGAGCAGTACTTC
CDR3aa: CASSLALGSGRLSYEQYF

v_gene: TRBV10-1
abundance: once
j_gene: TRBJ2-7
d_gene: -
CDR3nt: TGCGCCAGCAGGAAGGGGGAGCAGTACTTC
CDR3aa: CASRKGEQYF

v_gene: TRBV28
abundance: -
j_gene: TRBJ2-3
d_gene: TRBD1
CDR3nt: TGTGCCAGCAGTGGGACAGGGACTCTTCTTGGGGCCCCAGATACGCAGTATTTT
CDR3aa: CASSGTGTLLGAPDTQYF

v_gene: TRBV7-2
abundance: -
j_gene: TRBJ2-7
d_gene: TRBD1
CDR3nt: TGTGCCAGCAGTCCAGGGGGCCCTCCGGAGCAGTACTTC
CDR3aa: CASSPGGPPEQYF